The 20 T cell receptor beta chains below come from one sample, sequenced in a study of vaccination and CD4 T cells after COVID-19. Cultured CD4+ T cells had their DNA profiled by the Oncomine TCR Beta short-read assay. Via MiXCR, TCRdb re-called the PCR reads, giving one row per CDR3 protein. The table has 6,500 to 9,500 distinct CDR3 sequences, just under 55% seen once. Their recognized antigens are unknown. Treatment denoted: 10-day PBMC culture with coronavirus spike peptide pools or control peptides (ViraFEST assay). Sequenced material: CD4+ T cells from blood, cultured in vitro. The source is a human donor who had recovered from COVID-19.

The chain has TRBV20-1 and TRBJ1-1, with 7 positions matching TRBD1. V lost 5 bases and J lost 0; bases outside the gene matches: 6. The CDR3 contains 14 residues. Germline assignment: CDR1 DFQATT and CDR2 SNEGSKA (reference sequence). This CDR3 is CSAYSGQLNTEAFF. CDR3 DNA: TGCAGTGCTTACTCGGGACAGTTGAACACTGAAGCTTTCTTT.

The chain couples TRBV30 to TRBJ1-2; D perhaps matches TRBD1 (5 bases). With 5 bases removed from V and 2 bases from J, the gap between germline ends came to 9 bases. Germline CDR1 is GTSNPN and CDR2 is SVGIG (reference sequence). The CDR3 covers 12 residues. The CDR3 protein is CAWVGTNYGYTF. The CDR3 DNA reads as TGTGCCTGGGTGGGGACGAACTATGGCTACACCTTC.

This chain uses TRBV5-1 with TRBJ1-6; 9 bases are a match to TRBD1. CDR3 length: 14 amino acids. The V gene end was trimmed by 3 bases and the J gene end by 9 bases; junction bases not matched to a gene: 4. CDR1 and CDR2 (germline): SGHRS, YFSETQ. Written as DNA, the CDR3 is TGCGCCAGCAGCTGGGGGACAGGGCTTTCACCCCTCCACTTT. Its protein product is CASSWGTGLSPLHF.

In this sample, this clonotype turned up once. The J gene is TRBJ2-3, the V gene TRBV30, with 11 nucleotides matching TRBD2. CDR1 and CDR2 from the germline V gene are GTSNPN and SVGIG (reference sequence). This CDR3 has 15 residues. Trimming took 0 bases from V and 2 from J; bases not matched to a gene: 1. The CDR3 nucleotides read TGTGCCTGGAGTGTACTAGCGGGGGCCACAGATACGCAGTATTTT. It is translated as CAWSVLAGATDTQYF. The full variable domain, in which reference TRBV30 and TRBJ2-3 provide the parts outside the CDR3, is SQTIHQWPATLVQPVGSPLSLECTVEGTSNPNLYWYRQAAGRGLQLLFYSVGIGQISSEVPQNLSASRPQDRQFILSSKKLLLSDSGFYLCAWSVLAGATDTQYFGPGTRLTVL.

Here the CDR3 DNA reads TGCGCCAGCAGCTTGGGCTTGGGACAGGGGCAAGAGACCCAGTACTTC. It translates to CASSLGLGQGQETQYF. The chain employs TRBV5-1 and TRBJ2-5; the match to TRBD1 covers 10 bases. There are 16 residues in the CDR3. Germline V gives CDR1 SGHRS, CDR2 YFSETQ. V shed 0 bases, J shed 2 bases, and the junction held 4 bases outside the gene matches.

The gene calls are TRBV10-1 and TRBJ2-7, with D possibly being TRBD1 (6 bases). Germline CDR1 WNHNN, CDR2 SYGVQD (reference sequence). The CDR3 has 13 amino acids. Trimming stripped 2 bases from V and 6 bases from J, with 11 bases between. For the CDR3, the DNA is TGCGCCAGCAGTGAGACAGGGTATGGCGAGCAGTACTTC. This codes for CASSETGYGEQYF.

V is TRBV5-6 and J is TRBJ1-3, with D unresolved. Germline lookup yields CDR1 SGHDT and CDR2 YYEEEE. Trimming removed 4 bases from V and 1 base from J, with 18 bases in between. The CDR3 contains 17 residues. In nucleotides, the CDR3 is TGTGCCAGCAGCCCCGGACGGGCCCTGGAGTCTGGAAACACCATATATTTT. Translation: CASSPGRALESGNTIYF.

The chain has TRBV6-2 or TRBV6-3 and TRBJ2-3, with D perhaps matching TRBD2 (5 bases). With 3 bases removed from V and 3 bases from J, the gap between germline ends came to 13 bases. The germline V gene encodes CDR1 MNHEY and CDR2 SVGEGT. The CDR3 totals 15 residues. The DNA for the CDR3 is TGTGCCAGCAGTTATAGAAGGACTCCAACAGATACGCAGTATTTT. As protein: CASSYRRTPTDTQYF.

The chain employs TRBV10-2 and TRBJ1-6; D perhaps matches TRBD1 (6 bases). V lost 2 bases to trimming and J lost 3 bases, with 11 bases between them. This CDR3 comprises 16 residues. The V gene's germline CDR1 is WSHSY and CDR2 SAAADI. CDR3 in DNA: TGCGCCAGCAGTGAGACCCCGGGACACTATAATTCACCCCTCCACTTT. It encodes CASSETPGHYNSPLHF.

The chain has TRBV6-1 and TRBJ1-2; D remains ambiguous. CDR3 length: 14 amino acids. The V gene lost 7 bases and the J gene lost 4 bases, with 16 bases spanning the gap. Germline V gene data show CDR1 as MNHNS and CDR2 as SASEGT. In nucleotides, the CDR3 is TGTGCCAGCATCTTAGGTCGCACCACCTATGGCTACACCTTC. The encoded protein is CASILGRTTYGYTF.

This chain links TRBV15 with TRBJ1-1; 8 bases are shared with TRBD1. Germline V gives CDR1 LNHNV, CDR2 YYDKDF (reference sequence). The CDR3 consists of 14 residues. Losses at the gene ends were 3 bases for V and 4 bases for J; bases not matched to a gene: 4. The CDR3 sequence is CATSRDGQGTEAFF. CDR3 sequence (DNA): TGTGCCACCAGCAGGGATGGACAGGGCACTGAAGCTTTCTTT.

This clonotype was counted between two and nine times. The rearrangement uses TRBV19 and TRBJ2-2, with 8 bases aligning to TRBD1. Trimming removed 3 bases from V and 10 bases from J; junction bases left unmatched: 10. CDR1 and CDR2 (germline): LNHDA, SQIVND (reference sequence). The CDR3 covers 15 residues. CDR3 loop: CASSMKGTGRSELFF. For the CDR3, the DNA is TGTGCCAGTAGTATGAAAGGGACAGGTCGATCGGAGCTGTTTTTT.

This sequence joins TRBV27 and TRBJ1-5; 7 bases are a match to TRBD1. The CDR3 totals 18 residues. Losses at the gene ends were 5 bases for V and 0 bases for J; bases not matched to a gene: 13. The germline CDR1 and CDR2 sequences are MNHEY and SMNVEV (reference sequence). The CDR3 sequence: CASSPRPGQPSSNQPQHF. CDR3 nucleotide sequence: TGTGCCAGCAGTCCCAGACCGGGACAGCCGAGTAGCAATCAGCCCCAGCATTTT.

This rearrangement joins TRBV20-1 to TRBJ1-5; D not certain. The germline gives CDR1 DFQATT, CDR2 SNEGSKA (reference sequence). V shed 6 bases and J shed 3 bases, with 12 bases lying between them. The CDR3 is made up of 13 amino acids. The CDR3 DNA reads TGCAGTGCGGCCAGTCAGACCAATCAGCCCCAGCATTTT. Protein sequence: CSAASQTNQPQHF.

The chain joins TRBV11-3 to TRBJ2-5; D perhaps matches TRBD1 (6 bases). Trimming pared 7 bases from V and 2 bases from J, leaving 11 bases between. CDR1 and CDR2 (germline): SGHNT, YENEEA. This CDR3 region has 13 residues. CDR3 coding DNA: TGTGCCAGCACCCTGGACAGACAAGAGACCCAGTACTTC. Amino acids: CASTLDRQETQYF.

The rearrangement links TRBV10-3 to TRBJ1-3; D gene unclear. The CDR3 loop spans 15 amino acids. The V end was cut by 0 bases, the J end by 2 bases, with 8 bases between. Per the germline V gene, CDR1 is ENHRY and CDR2 is SYGVKD. The CDR3 loop is CAISESVQAGNTIYF. Written as DNA, the CDR3 is TGTGCCATCAGTGAGTCGGTCCAGGCTGGAAACACCATATATTTT.

The table lists this clonotype with a count of one. J is TRBJ1-1 and V is TRBV6-2 or TRBV6-3; weak D call: TRBD1 (5 bases). From germline, CDR1 is MNHEY and CDR2 SVGEGT. CDR3 length: 16 residues. V was trimmed by 0 bases and J by 0 bases, leaving 11 bases between them. The CDR3 bases are TGTGCCAGCAGTTACTCGCGGGGGTCAGTGAACACTGAAGCTTTCTTT. Translating it yields CASSYSRGSVNTEAFF.

This chain connects TRBV6-5 to TRBJ1-1; possibly TRBD1 for D (6 bases). Germline CDR1 and CDR2: MNHEY and SVGAGI. This CDR3 is 13 amino acids long. Trimming cost V 3 bases and J 10 bases, with 15 bases left between them. CDR3 protein: CASSYKGGSVAFF. CDR3 bases: TGTGCCAGCAGTTATAAGGGGGGCTCGGTAGCTTTCTTT.

This clonotype has only a few counts. The chain links TRBV25-1 to TRBJ1-3; TRBD1 is a possible D gene (5 bases). The CDR3 has 17 amino acids. From germline, CDR1 is MGHDK and CDR2 SYGVNS. V lost 3 bases and J lost 0, with 15 bases in between. DNA of the CDR3: TGTGCCAGCAGTGACCCACTACGGGACCTCTCTGGAAACACCATATATTTT. Amino acids: CASSDPLRDLSGNTIYF.

The chain carries TRBV4-1 and TRBJ1-2; 10 nucleotides align to TRBD1. Germline V gene sequence: CDR1 MGHRA, CDR2 YSYEKL. The V gene end was trimmed by 8 bases and the J gene end by 7 bases; junction bases not matched to a gene: 13. The CDR3 covers 15 residues. CDR3 sequence (DNA): TGCGCCAGCCGGACGGGACAGGGGACTCGGGGTGGCTACACCTTC. Translation: CASRTGQGTRGGYTF.